The sequence of this TCR beta chain was determined in a study of CD8+CD57+ T cells in acquired aplastic anemia. Whole-study context: Each DNA sample taken from sorted CD4+ and CD8+ cells came to approximately 3.3 ug on average.

Sequenced patients had shown CD8+CD57+ cell expansion by flow cytometry. No patient had been given any therapy when blood was sampled. The study profiled TCR beta VDJ and CDR3 using genomic DNA as template. MiXCR, run by TCRdb on the reads, gives a single entry per CDR3 protein. The top ten hold roughly 42% of the sample, which has about 270,000 distinct CDR3 sequences, approximately 79% seen once. This CDR3 is built from 16 residues. V shed 3 bases and J shed 8 bases, with 20 bases lying between them. Germline CDR1 reads SEHNR; CDR2 reads FQNEAQ (reference sequence). Concerning this clonotype itself: The target antigen is unknown.

The study's findings and limits: About 28 sequences, all CD8+ CDR3, were shared between patients and controls.

Source material: sorted CD4+, CD8+, or CD8+CD57+ T cells (not recorded which) from PBMCs. The chain is built from TRBV7-9 and TRBJ2-1; D is perhaps TRBD2 (5 bases). This TCR came from a human donor with aplastic anemia. The CDR3 coding sequence is TGTGCCAGCAGCTTGGAGAGAAGCGAGGGTCACGATGAGCAGTTCTTC. As protein: CASSLERSEGHDEQFF.